These 5 T cell receptor beta chains originate from one sample sequenced in a study of CXCR3-negative and CXCR3-positive naive CD8 T cells. Their antigen targets remain unknown. Via 5' RACE with UMI labels, TRB cDNA libraries were prepared. TCRdb reanalyzed the 5' RACE reads and collapses them to one entry per CDR3 protein, without DNA. This sample's clone table lists 100,000 to 150,000 distinct CDR3 sequences. Study-wide findings and caveats: CXCR3-negative naive cells had less hydrophobic TRB CDR3s than did CXCR3-positive naive cells.

Sequencing was done on a sample of naive CXCR3+ CD8+ T cells from blood. Subset described: CD45RO-CCR7+CD27+CD95- naive CD8+ T cells expressing CXCR3 (TNR3+). The receptors here all came from a human donor in good health. Some clones in this sample may be carry-over from other donors' samples.

This chain joins TRBV28 and TRBJ2-7. The V gene's germline CDR1 is MDHEN and CDR2 SYDVKM. This CDR3 region has 12 residues. CDR3 residues: CASRTGTYEQYF.

The chain couples TRBV6-5 to TRBJ2-1; TCRdb indicates TRBD2, and absent DNA this call remains unverified. Germline loops: CDR1 MNHEY, CDR2 SVGAGI. CDR3 size: 13 residues. The CDR3 loop reads CASSGPEGNEQFF.

The chain carries TRBV29-1 and TRBJ2-7; TCRdb's D call, TRBD1, is unchecked because there is no DNA. Germline assignment: CDR1 SQVTM and CDR2 ANQGSEA. The CDR3 covers 14 residues. CDR3 sequence: CSVELAQGGYEQYF.

This chain links TRBV5-1 with TRBJ2-1; TCRdb names TRBD1, which stays unverified in the absence of DNA. This CDR3 region has 16 residues. Germline V CDR1 and CDR2: SGHRS, YFSETQ. CDR3 loop: CASSLPGTGDYNEQFF.

The chain combines TRBV4-1 with TRBJ2-7. Germline lookup yields CDR1 MGHRA and CDR2 YSYEKL. The CDR3 runs 14 residues. The CDR3 loop reads CASSQDPTGSEQYF.